Shown below are 2 T cell receptor beta chains from a single sample sequenced in a study of control samples from healthy donors and cancer patients. Clones were sequenced by immunoSEQ multiplex PCR, and TCRdb holds only the in-frame ones, with some missing. The sample has some 220,000 clones; roughly 94% are singletons. The sample comprised blood. Every receptor here comes from a man aged 50 to 60 in good health.

This clone was seen a single time. This sequence joins TRBV9 and TRBJ1-5, with D possibly being TRBD1 (6 bases). V was shortened by 7 bases and J by 0 bases, with 14 bases between the two germline ends. The CDR3 runs to 15 residues. Looked up from germline, CDR1 is SGDLS and CDR2 is YYNGEE. The CDR3 DNA is TGTGCCAGCGCGGAGGGGGTAGATAGCAATCAGCCCCAGCATTTT. Protein sequence: CASAEGVDSNQPQHF. The whole variable domain, filled in from reference TRBV9 and TRBJ1-5, reads DSGVTQTPKHLITATGQRVTLRCSPRSGDLSVYWYQQSLDQGLQFLIQYYNGEERAKGNILERFSAQQFPDLHSELNLSSLELGDSALYFCASAEGVDSNQPQHFGDGTRLSIL.

This sequence joins TRBV7-2 and TRBJ2-5; D is undetermined. V was clipped by 7 bases and J by 5 bases, with 14 bases between them. The CDR3 spans 13 residues. Germline CDR1 and CDR2: SGHTA and FQGNSA. For the CDR3, the DNA is TGTGCCAGCACTCCATACGATGGGGAGACCCAGTACTTC. As protein: CASTPYDGETQYF.